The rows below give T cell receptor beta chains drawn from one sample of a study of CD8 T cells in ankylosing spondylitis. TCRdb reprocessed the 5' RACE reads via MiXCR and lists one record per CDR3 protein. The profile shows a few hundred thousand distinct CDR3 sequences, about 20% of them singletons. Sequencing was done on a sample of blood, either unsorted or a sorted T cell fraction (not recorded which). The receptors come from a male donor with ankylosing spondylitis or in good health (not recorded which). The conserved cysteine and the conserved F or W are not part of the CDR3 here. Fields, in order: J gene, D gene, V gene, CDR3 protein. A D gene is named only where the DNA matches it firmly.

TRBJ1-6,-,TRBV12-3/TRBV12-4,ASPGQGSPLH
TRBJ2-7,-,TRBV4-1,ASSQGTAVSYEQY
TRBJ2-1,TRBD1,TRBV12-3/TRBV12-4,ASSSSGTAYNEQF
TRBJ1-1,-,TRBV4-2,ASSPGEVAGAEAF
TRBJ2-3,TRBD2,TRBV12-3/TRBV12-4,ASSLGTSGLSDTQY
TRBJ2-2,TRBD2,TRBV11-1,ASSLAHGLAVLTGELF
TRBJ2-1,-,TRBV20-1,FARDDPKFYNEQF
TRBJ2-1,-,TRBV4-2,ASSQFSGHNEQF
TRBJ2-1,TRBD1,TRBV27,ASSAGQGPYNEQF
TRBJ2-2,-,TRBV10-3,AISEPRETRNTGELF
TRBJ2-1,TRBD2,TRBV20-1,SARRWLAGGLGQF
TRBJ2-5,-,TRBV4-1,ASSPRKWETQY
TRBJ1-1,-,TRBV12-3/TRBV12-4,ASSFNLGTEAF
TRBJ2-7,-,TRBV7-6,ASSLGGGGNEQY
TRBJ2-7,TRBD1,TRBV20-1,SALDRADEQY
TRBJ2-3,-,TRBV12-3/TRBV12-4,ASSPPGDRKQY
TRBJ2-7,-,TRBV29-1,SVELGGRETYEQY
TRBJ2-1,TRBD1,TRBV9,ASSQGGGTGRYNEQF
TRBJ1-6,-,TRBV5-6,ASSWSNSPLH
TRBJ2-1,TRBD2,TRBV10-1,ASSDPAGGINEQF
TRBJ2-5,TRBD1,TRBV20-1,SALNLINSGGLGETQY
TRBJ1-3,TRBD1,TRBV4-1,ASSQDVGGQDSSGNTIY
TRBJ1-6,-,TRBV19,ASSMGWIGTVSSPLH
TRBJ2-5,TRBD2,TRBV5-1,ASSPSASGLTETQY
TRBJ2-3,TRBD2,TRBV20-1,SGGTSGTDTQY
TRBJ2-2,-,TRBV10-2,ASSLAGLSNTGELF
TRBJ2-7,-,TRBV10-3,AIKVAGVYEQY